The rows below give T cell receptor beta chains drawn from one sample of a study of regulatory T cells in long-lasting Graves disease. TCRdb itself ran the multiplex PCR reads through MiXCR, one entry per CDR3 protein. The sample includes about half a million distinct CDR3 sequences, 22% of them seen just once. The input for sequencing was peripheral blood mononuclear cells (PBMCs), taken when the disease was refractory, from a patient treated with antithyroid drugs. These receptors were obtained from a female donor with Graves disease. The CDR3 runs from the conserved cysteine through the conserved F or W. The D gene is left open where the match is weak. Only part of the rows carry a size: once, few, many, or a class if the clone is expanded.

V gene	D gene	clone size	J gene	CDR3 protein	CDR3 DNA
TRBV28	.	few	TRBJ1-2	CASSLTGYGYAF	TGTGCCAGCAGTTTGACAGGCTATGGCTACGCCTTC
TRBV2	.	many	TRBJ2-2	CASSKYLVSSTGELFF	TGTGCCAGCAGCAAATATTTAGTGTCGTCCACCGGGGAGCTGTTTTTT
TRBV28	TRBD2	.	TRBJ2-3	CASGPPSGSGADTQYF	TGTGCCAGCGGTCCCCCCTCAGGGAGCGGGGCGGATACGCAGTATTTT
TRBV3-1	.	few	TRBJ2-7	CASSHLQNYEQYF	TGTGCCAGCAGCCATCTACAGAACTACGAGCAGTACTTC
TRBV15	TRBD1	.	TRBJ2-7	CATSRGTGASYEQYF	TGTGCCACCAGCAGAGGGACAGGGGCCTCCTACGAGCAGTACTTC
TRBV28	TRBD1	.	TRBJ1-5	CASIPTGDQPQHF	TGTGCCAGCATTCCTACAGGGGATCAGCCCCAGCATTTT
TRBV6-5	.	.	TRBJ1-1	CASSYSSRPSTEAFF	TGTGCCAGCAGTTACTCATCTAGGCCGAGCACTGAAGCTTTCTTT
TRBV19	.	.	TRBJ1-1	CASQGSSPEAFF	TGTGCCAGTCAGGGGTCGTCGCCTGAAGCTTTCTTT
TRBV19	.	.	TRBJ1-5	CASSIRAGVSNQPQHF	TGTGCCAGTAGTATCAGGGCAGGCGTTAGCAATCAGCCCCAGCATTTT
TRBV12-3/TRBV12-4	.	many	TRBJ1-6	CASGPRGQLINSPLHF	TGTGCCAGCGGGCCCCGCGGACAGCTTATTAATTCACCCCTCCACTTT
TRBV6-1	.	many	TRBJ2-7	CATLGGPAGHSYEQYF	TGTGCCACCCTTGGGGGGCCAGCGGGACATTCCTACGAGCAGTACTTC
TRBV28	TRBD2	few	TRBJ2-4	CASSYKSGGPKNIQYF	TGTGCCAGCAGCTACAAAAGCGGGGGGCCCAAAAACATTCAGTACTTC
TRBV28	TRBD2	many	TRBJ2-7	CASSLGLAEGQYF	TGTGCCAGCAGTTTGGGACTAGCGGAGGGGCAGTACTTC
TRBV12-3/TRBV12-4	.	many	TRBJ2-7	CASSVRRGQKYEQYF	TGTGCCAGCAGCGTCCGGCGGGGGCAGAAATACGAGCAGTACTTC
TRBV12-3/TRBV12-4	TRBD1	many	TRBJ1-1	CASSPGQGTEAFF	TGTGCCAGCAGTCCCGGACAGGGTACTGAAGCTTTCTTT
TRBV20-1	.	few	TRBJ1-4	CSASAQGITNEKLFF	TGCAGTGCTAGCGCTCAGGGTATAACTAATGAAAAACTGTTTTTT
TRBV5-1	TRBD1	.	TRBJ2-7	CASSSRDKGAWDYEQYF	TGCGCCAGCAGCTCCCGGGACAAGGGGGCCTGGGACTACGAGCAGTACTTC
TRBV11-2	TRBD1	many	TRBJ2-5	CASGDRLLGETQYF	TGTGCCAGCGGGGACAGGCTACTCGGGGAGACCCAGTACTTC
TRBV4-3	.	.	TRBJ1-1	CASSQDRAIRGEAFF	TGCGCCAGCAGCCAAGATAGAGCAATTAGGGGTGAAGCTTTCTTT
TRBV6-5	TRBD1	many	TRBJ1-1	CASSYEGTGVEAFF	TGTGCCAGCAGTTACGAGGGCACAGGGGTTGAAGCTTTCTTT
TRBV30	TRBD1	.	TRBJ2-5	CAWSQGVETQYF	TGTGCCTGGAGTCAGGGGGTAGAGACCCAGTACTTC
TRBV6-1	.	few	TRBJ1-5	CAISSGKPQHF	TGTGCCATTTCAAGCGGGAAGCCCCAGCATTTT
TRBV28	.	many	TRBJ1-2	CASSQMNSFGYTF	TGTGCCAGCAGCCAAATGAACAGTTTCGGCTACACCTTC
TRBV5-1	TRBD1	few	TRBJ2-5	CASSGQGAGETQYF	TGCGCCAGCAGCGGACAGGGGGCGGGGGAGACCCAGTACTTC
TRBV6-1	.	.	TRBJ1-2	CASEKRTANYGYTF	TGTGCCAGCGAAAAGCGGACTGCTAACTATGGCTACACCTTC
TRBV3-1	.	few	TRBJ1-1	CASSQDHGGTEAFF	TGTGCCAGCAGCCAAGATCATGGGGGTACTGAAGCTTTCTTT
TRBV12-3/TRBV12-4	.	many	TRBJ1-4	CASSVRGDLNEKLFF	TGTGCCAGCAGTGTCCGTGGGGATCTCAATGAAAAACTGTTTTTT
TRBV9	TRBD1	few	TRBJ2-7	CASSVEGAPSYEQYF	TGTGCCAGCAGCGTAGAGGGGGCTCCCTCCTACGAGCAGTACTTC
TRBV12-3/TRBV12-4	.	few	TRBJ1-5	CASSPPGVLGNQPQHF	TGTGCCAGCAGTCCCCCGGGGGTCCTGGGCAATCAGCCCCAGCATTTT
TRBV29-1	.	many	TRBJ1-1	CSVGGLEAFF	TGCAGCGTTGGGGGACTTGAAGCTTTCTTT
TRBV6-1	.	many	TRBJ1-1	CASSWSGRLNTEAFF	TGTGCCAGCAGCTGGTCGGGACGGCTGAACACTGAAGCTTTCTTT
TRBV7-2	TRBD2	.	TRBJ2-7	CASSLAGSGRFGSNEQYF	TGTGCCAGCAGCTTAGCCGGTAGCGGGAGGTTTGGTTCGAACGAGCAGTACTTC
TRBV30	.	once	TRBJ1-5	CAWSRGGLSNQPQHF	TGTGCCTGGAGCCGGGGGGGCCTGAGCAATCAGCCCCAGCATTTT
TRBV20-1	.	.	TRBJ1-2	CSARDVRYTF	TGCAGTGCTAGAGACGTTCGCTACACCTTC
TRBV20-1	.	many	TRBJ1-1	CSAASNTEAFF	TGCAGTGCTGCATCTAACACTGAAGCTTTCTTT
TRBV6-1	TRBD1	few	TRBJ2-7	CASRSTAGTGNYEQYF	TGTGCCAGCCGAAGTACAGCCGGGACAGGGAACTACGAGCAGTACTTC